This T cell receptor (beta chain) was identified in a study of T cells after yellow fever vaccination (dated by TCRdb to about 2019). Context from the whole study: The SMART-Seq v4 Ultra Low Input RNA kit was used to prepare libraries from fractions with low cell numbers. To follow T-cell clones before and after primary and booster YFV17D yellow fever vaccination, bulk TCR alpha and beta repertoires were sequenced over time. The cohort comprised two healthy male donors, one aged 18 to 30 and one aged 30 to 40 years. Blood was drawn at multiple timepoints before and after primary and secondary immunization, with bulk PBMC replicates and cell subsets isolated.

Interpreted using the paper, the treatment or condition label stands for: live attenuated yellow fever vaccine strain. Two biological replicates of bulk PBMCs were collected at each blood-draw timepoint. A standard Ficoll-Paque protocol was used to isolate PBMCs from peripheral blood. TriZol was used to extract RNA from bulk PBMCs, from CD4 and CD8 fractions, and from dextramer-positive and dextramer-negative fractions. The paper as a whole reports these results and caveats: A small fraction of clonotypes appeared in both the CD4 and CD8 compartments, likely as a result of convergent recombination. After the booster, most clones that had expanded after primary vaccination were detected again (about 97% of CD4 and more than 80% of CD8), suggesting broad maintenance of memory. Computational filtering was needed because FACS-sorted repertoires could contain abundant contaminating clonotypes from the bulk population. Compared with the primary T-cell response, the secondary T-cell response was faster but weaker, reaching its peak on day 5 rather than on day 15. Only two donors were included in the study, so the extent to which the findings can be generalized is limited.

Deletion took 0 bases off V and 7 bases off J, with a span of 18 bases between the germline ends. Taken from cysteine to phenylalanine, the CDR3 has 16 residues. Of all the DNA, just the CDR3 is kept, 48 bases in frame from base 1. CDR1 and CDR2 are read off the germline V gene as SGHTA and FQGNSA. TCR cDNA was synthesized by 5'RACE template switching, through which a universal primer site and unique molecular identifiers were introduced. cDNA synthesis was primed from both the TCR alpha and TCR beta constant segments. Library amplification used two PCR steps, and the second PCR step added sample barcodes and sequencing adapters. Libraries were sequenced on Illumina HiSeq 2500 (2x100 bp) or NovaSeq (2x150 bp). The authors' analysis ran thus. Demultiplexing of reads and collapsing into UMI consensus sequences were performed with MIGEC, and V(D)J alignment was carried out with MiXCR. Clonotypes responding to the vaccine were identified with edgeR on replicate PBMC samples, with the criteria of FDR below 0.01 and a log2 fold change above 5 up to day 15. Each bulk clonotype received a CD4 or CD8 identity based on whether the sequenced CD4 or CD8 repertoire contained that clonotype at higher abundance. Clones were called with MiXCR by TCRdb after fastp trimmed the public reads at Q25, and only in-frame beta chains were retained. Each CDR3 protein appears once, grouped with its most common genes and DNA. The V and J calls, along with clone size, are taken from TCRdb and not from the paper's own processing. The sample data list about 630,000 distinct CDR3 sequences, and about 12% of these were observed just once. Of the sample, 15% falls within the top ten clones.

Points on this clonotype: The target of this receptor is not known. Base qualities were left out, and no much larger clone turns up one base away.

Sequences were derived from PBMCs, sampled on the day of the yellow fever booster vaccination. The rearranged segments are TRBV7-2 and TRBJ1-1, with no reliable assignment of the D segment. The TCR sequence derives from a man aged 30 to 45 who received the YFV17D yellow fever vaccine. This receptor carries the CDR3 CASSLASDGSSGEAFF. The base sequence is TGTGCCAGCAGCTTAGCGTCCGACGGATCCTCCGGTGAAGCTTTCTTT.